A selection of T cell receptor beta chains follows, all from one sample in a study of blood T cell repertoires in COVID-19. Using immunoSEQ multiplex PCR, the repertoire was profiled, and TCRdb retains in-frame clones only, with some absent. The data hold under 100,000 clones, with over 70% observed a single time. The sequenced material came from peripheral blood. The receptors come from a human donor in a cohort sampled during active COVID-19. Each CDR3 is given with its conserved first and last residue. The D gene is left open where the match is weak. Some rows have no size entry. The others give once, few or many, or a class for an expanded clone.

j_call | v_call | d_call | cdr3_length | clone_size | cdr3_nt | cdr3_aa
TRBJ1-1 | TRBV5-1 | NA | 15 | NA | TGCGCCAGCAGCTTCGAGCAGGCAGGAGGCACTGAAGCTTTCTTT | CASSFEQAGGTEAFF
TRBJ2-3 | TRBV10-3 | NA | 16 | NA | TGTGCCATCAGCCTCCGGGCTAGCGATAGCACAGATACGCAGTATTTT | CAISLRASDSTDTQYF
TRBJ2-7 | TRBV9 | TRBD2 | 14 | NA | TGTGCCAGCAGCGTGACTAGCGAGTCCTACGAGCAGTACTTC | CASSVTSESYEQYF
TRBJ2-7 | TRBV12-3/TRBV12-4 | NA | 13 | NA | TGTGCCAGCAGTTTTTCGCGGGCCTACGAGCAGTACTTC | CASSFSRAYEQYF
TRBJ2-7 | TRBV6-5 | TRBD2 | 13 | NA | TGTGCCAGCACCCCGGGGGGGGCGCGCGAGCAGTACTTC | CASTPGGAREQYF
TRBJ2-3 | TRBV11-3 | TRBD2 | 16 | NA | TGTGCCAGCAGCTTAGGAACTAGCGGGAGCACAGATACGCAGTATTTT | CASSLGTSGSTDTQYF
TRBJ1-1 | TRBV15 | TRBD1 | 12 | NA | TGTGCCACTCGACAGGGAGAGACTGAAGCTTTCTTT | CATRQGETEAFF
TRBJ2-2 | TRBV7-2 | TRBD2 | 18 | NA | TGTGCCAGCAGCTTTCAATTAGCGGGAGATACGAACACCGGGGAGCTGTTTTTT | CASSFQLAGDTNTGELFF
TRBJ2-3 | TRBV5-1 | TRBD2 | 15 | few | TGCGCCAGCAGATCGACTAGCGGGCCCACAGATACGCAGTATTTT | CASRSTSGPTDTQYF
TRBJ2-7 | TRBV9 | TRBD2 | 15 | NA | TGTGCCAGCAGCCTGGGACTAGGGAGGGGATACGAGCAGTACTTC | CASSLGLGRGYEQYF
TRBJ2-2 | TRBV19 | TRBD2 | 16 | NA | TGTGCCAGTAGGACAAGCGGGAGACGGAACACCGGGGAGCTGTTTTTT | CASRTSGRRNTGELFF
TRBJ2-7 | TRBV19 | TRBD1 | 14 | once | TGTGCCAGTAGTGCCGGGACAGGAGCCTACGAGCAGTACTTC | CASSAGTGAYEQYF
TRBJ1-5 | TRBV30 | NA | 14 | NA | TGTGCCTGGAGTGTAAGGGGTCCCCATCAGCCCCAGCATTTT | CAWSVRGPHQPQHF
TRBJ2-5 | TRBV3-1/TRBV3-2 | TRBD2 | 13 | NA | TGTGCCAGCACGGGGGGAGTGGGAGAGACCCAGTACTTC | CASTGGVGETQYF
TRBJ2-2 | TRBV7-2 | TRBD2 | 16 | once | TGTGCCAGCAGCTTTACTAGCGGGAAAGCCTCCGGGGAGCTGTTTTTT | CASSFTSGKASGELFF
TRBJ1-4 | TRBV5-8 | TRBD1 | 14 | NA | TGTGCCAGCAGCTTGGGACAGGGGGCGGAAAAACTGTTTTTT | CASSLGQGAEKLFF
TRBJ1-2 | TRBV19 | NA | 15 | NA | TGTGCCAGTAGTCCTTGGGGCAGAAGCTTATATGGCTACACCTTC | CASSPWGRSLYGYTF
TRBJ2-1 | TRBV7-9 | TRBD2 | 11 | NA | TGTGCCATCGAAGCGGGATATGAGCAGTTCTTC | CAIEAGYEQFF
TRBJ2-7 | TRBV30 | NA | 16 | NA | TGTGCCTGGAGAGGAGACCGGGGGAGACTCACCTACGAGCAGTACTTC | CAWRGDRGRLTYEQYF
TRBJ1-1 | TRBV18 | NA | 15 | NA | TGTGCCAGCTCACCACGTGAACTTCTGAACACTGAAGCTTTCTTT | CASSPRELLNTEAFF
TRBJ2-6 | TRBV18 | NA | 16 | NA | TGTGCCAGCTCACCATCTGGGGGCGGTGGGGCCAACGTCCTGACTTTC | CASSPSGGGGANVLTF
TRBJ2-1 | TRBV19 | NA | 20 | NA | TGTGCCAGTAGCAAGGTTACTGGTTCCGGCGGCTCCACTTTCCTCAATGAGCAGTTCTTC | CASSKVTGSGGSTFLNEQFF
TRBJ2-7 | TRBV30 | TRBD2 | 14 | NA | TGTGCCTGGACCGTTAGCGGGAGGGCCTACGAGCAGTACTTC | CAWTVSGRAYEQYF
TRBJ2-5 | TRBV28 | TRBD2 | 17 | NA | TGTGCCAGCAGACCTTGGGGCGGGAGGGTGAGGCAAGAGACCCAGTACTTC | CASRPWGGRVRQETQYF
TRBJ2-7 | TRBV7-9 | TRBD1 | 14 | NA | TGTGCCACCATTGACAGGGGAAAATCCTACGAGCAGTACTTC | CATIDRGKSYEQYF
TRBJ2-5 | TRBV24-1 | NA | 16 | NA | TGTGCCACCAGTGATCCGACTGGAATCCCTCAAGAGACCCAGTACTTC | CATSDPTGIPQETQYF
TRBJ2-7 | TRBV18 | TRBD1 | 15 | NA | TGTGCCAGCTCACCGCCCGAGACAGGGGTCTACGAGCAGTACTTC | CASSPPETGVYEQYF
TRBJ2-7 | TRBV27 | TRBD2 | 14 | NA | TGTGCCAGCAGTTTATCGGCCCTAGCGGGCGAGCAGTACTTC | CASSLSALAGEQYF
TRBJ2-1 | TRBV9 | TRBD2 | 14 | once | TGTGCCAGCAGCGCGGGGGGGATAATCGATGAGCAGTTCTTC | CASSAGGIIDEQFF
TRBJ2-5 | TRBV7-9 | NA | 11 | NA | TGTGCCAGCATGGAGGAAGAGACCCAGTACTTC | CASMEEETQYF
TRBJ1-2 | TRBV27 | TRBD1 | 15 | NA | TGTGCCAGCAGTTCAACAGGGGGCATAATCTATGGCTACACCTTC | CASSSTGGIIYGYTF
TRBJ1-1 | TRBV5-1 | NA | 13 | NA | TGCGCCAGCAGCTCTTTAGCGGACACTGAAGCTTTCTTT | CASSSLADTEAFF
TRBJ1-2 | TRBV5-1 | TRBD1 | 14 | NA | TGCGCCAGCAGCTTGGGACAGGGGAGAGATGGCTACACCTTC | CASSLGQGRDGYTF
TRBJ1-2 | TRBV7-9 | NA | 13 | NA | TGTGCCAGCAGCCGTGTAGAAGTTTATGGCTACACCTTC | CASSRVEVYGYTF
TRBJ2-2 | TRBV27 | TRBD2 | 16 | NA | TGTGCCAGCAGTCTGCTCGGCGGGAGTAACACCGGGGAGCTGTTTTTT | CASSLLGGSNTGELFF
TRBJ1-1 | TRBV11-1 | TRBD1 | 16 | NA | TGTGCCAGCAGCTCCCCAGGGGGACACTTGAACACTGAAGCTTTCTTT | CASSSPGGHLNTEAFF
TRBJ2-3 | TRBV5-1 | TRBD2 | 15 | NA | TGCGCCAGCAGCCCGCTAGCGGGAGAGGCAGATACGCAGTATTTT | CASSPLAGEADTQYF
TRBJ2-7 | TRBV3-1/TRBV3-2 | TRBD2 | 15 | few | TGTGCCAGCAGCCCCTCTAGCGGTCCTCAACACGAGCAGTACTTC | CASSPSSGPQHEQYF
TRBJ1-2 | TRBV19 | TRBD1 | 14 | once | TGTGCCAGTAGTGGACAGGACTTTAACTATGGCTACACCTTC | CASSGQDFNYGYTF
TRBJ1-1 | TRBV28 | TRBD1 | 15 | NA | TGTGCCAGCAGTGCCCATACAGGGGAGAACACTGAAGCTTTCTTT | CASSAHTGENTEAFF
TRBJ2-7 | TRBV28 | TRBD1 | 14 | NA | TGTGCCACGCGAGGGACAGGGCGTACCTACGAGCAGTACTTC | CATRGTGRTYEQYF